The sequence of this T cell receptor beta chain was determined in a study of blood T cell repertoires in COVID-19. The germline V gene encodes CDR1 SNHLY and CDR2 FYNNEI. V lost 4 bases and J 6 bases, leaving 9 bases between the germline ends. The CDR3 runs to 12 residues. Using immunoSEQ multiplex PCR, the repertoire was profiled, and TCRdb retains in-frame clones only, with some absent. The data hold about 130,000 clones, with 80% to 85% observed a single time. The source material was peripheral blood. The J gene is TRBJ1-2, the V gene TRBV2; unclear D gene. The clonotype was recovered from a woman aged 55-69 years with active or convalescent COVID-19. The CDR3 is CASSAWQNGYTF. The CDR3 bases are TGTGCCAGCAGTGCGTGGCAAAATGGCTACACCTTC.